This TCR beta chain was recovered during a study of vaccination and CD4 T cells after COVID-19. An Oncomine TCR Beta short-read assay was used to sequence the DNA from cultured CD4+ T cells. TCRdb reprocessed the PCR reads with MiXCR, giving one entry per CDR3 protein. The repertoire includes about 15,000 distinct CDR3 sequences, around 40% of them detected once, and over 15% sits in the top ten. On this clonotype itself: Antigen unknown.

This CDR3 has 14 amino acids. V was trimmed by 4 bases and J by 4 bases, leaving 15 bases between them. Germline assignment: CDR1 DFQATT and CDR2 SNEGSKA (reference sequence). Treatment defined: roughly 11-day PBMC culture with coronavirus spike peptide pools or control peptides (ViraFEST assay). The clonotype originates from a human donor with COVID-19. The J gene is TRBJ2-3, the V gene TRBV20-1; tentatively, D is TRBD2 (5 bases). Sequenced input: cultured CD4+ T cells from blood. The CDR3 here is CSATLAPPPDTQYF. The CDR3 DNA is TGCAGTGCTACCCTAGCTCCCCCCCCAGATACGCAGTATTTT.